The TCR beta chain described here comes from a study of shared clonotypes between healthy human individuals. Profiling relied on immunoSEQ multiplex PCR, and the TCRdb table lists in-frame clones only, not all of them. The sample carries roughly 720,000 clones, around 91% recorded once. CDR1 is SEHNR, CDR2 FQNEAQ, per germline (reference sequence). This CDR3 has 13 residues. The V end was cut by 6 bases, the J end by 3 bases, with 8 bases between. This chain links TRBV7-9 with TRBJ1-4; D not resolved. The sample comprised memory CD8+ T cells from PBMCs. This sample's subset: CD45RO+ cells pooled with CCR7-negative TemRA cells. This sequence originates from a young man in good health. Some clones in this sample may be carry-over from other donors' samples. CDR3 sequence (DNA): TGTGCCAGCAGGCTAGGGTCTAATGAAAAACTGTTTTTT. This sequence encodes CASRLGSNEKLFF.